The clone carrying this T cell receptor (beta chain) has a handful of counts. What it binds is unknown. This specimen comes from a study of identical twins. Study-wide results and caveats: Low generation-probability sequences were in excess among twin-shared out-of-frame alpha sequences. Analyses of zero insertions could, in part, be confounded by invariant MAIT and iNKT cells.

A template switching step contributed a universal primer site, while unique molecular identifiers were present in the cDNA. TCRdb ran MiXCR on the 5' RACE reads and lists one entry per CDR3 protein. In the table there are some 570,000 distinct CDR3 sequences, 20% to 25% of which are singletons. The CDR3 loop spans 11 amino acids. V was trimmed by 5 bases and J by 6 bases, leaving 8 bases between them. Germline CDR1 DFQATT, CDR2 SNEGSKA (reference sequence). The same sample was also used in a study of yellow fever vaccine responses in identical twins.

This TCR derives from a woman younger than 30 in good health. Sequencing was carried out using CD4+ T cells sorted from blood. The chain joins TRBV20-1 to TRBJ2-1; a possible D gene is TRBD2 (5 bases). CDR3 amino acids: CSASSSNEQFF. The CDR3, as DNA: TGCAGTGCTTCTAGCTCCAATGAGCAGTTCTTC.